This TCR beta chain was retrieved from a study of cytomegalovirus exposure and HLA in healthy donors. Study-wide points: In a later analysis, HLA-associated beta chains showed higher expansion and lower generation probabilities than comparable chains. Most of the TCR beta V segments (in an earlier analysis) were productive either about 87% or about 30% of the time.

With 60 Vbeta and 13 Jbeta primers, the PCR was carried out. Data came from immunoSEQ multiplex PCR; TCRdb stores just in-frame clones and leaves some out. The sample shows around 160,000 clones, roughly 80% of them seen only once. Note on this clone: What it recognizes is unknown.

The V gene lost 6 bases and the J gene lost 10 bases, with 16 bases spanning the gap. Germline V lookup: CDR1 SQVTM, CDR2 ANQGSEA. The CDR3 has 12 residues. The clonotype originates from a middle-aged man in good health and CMV-seropositive. The rearrangement uses TRBV29-1 and TRBJ2-1; the D gene is possibly TRBD1 (5 bases). The sequenced sample was PBMCs. CDR3: CSVDSPLLEQFF. In DNA, the CDR3 is TGCAGCGTCGACAGTCCCCTCCTAGAGCAGTTCTTC.